This is a list of T cell receptor beta chains from one sample in a study of OX40 agonist ivuxolimab in advanced cancers. Measured with immunoSEQ multiplex PCR; TCRdb has only the in-frame clones, and not every one. The sample carries tens of thousands of clones, around four fifths recorded once. This sample comprised CD4+ or CD8+ T cells sorted from blood, obtained in a trial of the OX40 agonist ivuxolimab. Receptors originate from an adult with an advanced solid tumor such as melanoma, head and neck, liver or kidney cancer. Each CDR3 is given with its conserved first and last residue. Fields, in order: CDR3 length, D gene, clone size, V gene, J gene, CDR3 DNA, CDR3 protein. D genes are given only for firm matches. Size tells how often a clone was seen (once, few, many) or the class of an expanded clone, and some rows leave it out.

11	-	-	TRBV28	TRBJ2-1	TGTGCCAGCAGCTGGAGGGATGAGCAGTTCTTC	CASSWRDEQFF
16	-	-	TRBV19	TRBJ1-2	TGTGCCAGTAGTATAGTGGGGAGTCAGAGAAACTATGGCTACACCTTC	CASSIVGSQRNYGYTF
14	-	-	TRBV6-4	TRBJ2-7	TGTGCCAGCAGTGAGAGGTTGGGCGACAGCGAGCAGTACTTC	CASSERLGDSEQYF
13	-	-	TRBV27	TRBJ2-7	TGTGCCAGCAGTTTATCGCCGGGATACGAGCAGTACTTC	CASSLSPGYEQYF
15	-	few	TRBV7-3	TRBJ2-2	TGTGCCAGCAGCTCACCAGCGACGAACACCGGGGAGCTGTTTTTT	CASSSPATNTGELFF
12	-	-	TRBV5-8	TRBJ2-3	TGTGCCAGCAGCGTGGTCACAGATACGCAGTATTTT	CASSVVTDTQYF
15	-	-	TRBV19	TRBJ2-4	TGTGCCAGTAGTTCGGCAGGACTAGCCAAAAACATTCAGTACTTC	CASSSAGLAKNIQYF
12	-	few	TRBV7-6	TRBJ2-3	TGTGCCAGCAGCTTATTAACAGATACGCAGTATTTT	CASSLLTDTQYF
13	-	few	TRBV27	TRBJ1-2	TGTGCCAGCAGTTTATGGGCAAACTATGGCTACACCTTC	CASSLWANYGYTF
13	TRBD1	once	TRBV9	TRBJ2-7	TGTGCCAGCAGCGGAGGACAGGGCTACGAGCAGTACTTC	CASSGGQGYEQYF
14	TRBD1	-	TRBV5-1	TRBJ1-1	TGCGCCAGCAGCCCGACAGGGATGAACACTGAAGCTTTCTTT	CASSPTGMNTEAFF
14	TRBD1	-	TRBV27	TRBJ1-1	TGTGCCAGCAGCCTACTTGGACAGGGGCCCGAAGCTTTCTTT	CASSLLGQGPEAFF
14	-	-	TRBV28	TRBJ2-7	TGTGCCAGCACCAGATTGGGGGTTCACTACGAGCAGTACTTC	CASTRLGVHYEQYF
14	-	-	TRBV27	TRBJ2-7	TGTGCCAGCAGTTTAAAGGGCGCCTCCTACGAGCAGTACTTC	CASSLKGASYEQYF
14	-	medium-sized	TRBV10-1	TRBJ2-7	TGCGCCAGCAGTCGGAGGGGAACGACCCACGAGCAGTACTTC	CASSRRGTTHEQYF